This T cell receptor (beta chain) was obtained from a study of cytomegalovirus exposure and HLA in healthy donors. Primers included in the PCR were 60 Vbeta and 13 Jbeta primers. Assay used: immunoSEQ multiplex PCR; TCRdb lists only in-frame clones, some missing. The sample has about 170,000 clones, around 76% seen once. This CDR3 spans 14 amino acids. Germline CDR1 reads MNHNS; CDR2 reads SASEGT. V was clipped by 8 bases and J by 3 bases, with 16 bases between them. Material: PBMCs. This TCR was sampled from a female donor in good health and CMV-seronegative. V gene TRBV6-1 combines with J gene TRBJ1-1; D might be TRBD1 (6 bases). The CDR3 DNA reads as TGTGCCAGCGGCACTACAGGGTCCGACACTGAAGCTTTCTTT. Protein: CASGTTGSDTEAFF.